The T cell receptor gamma chain described here comes from a study of gamma delta lymphoproliferative disorders and STAT genes. The wider study: Delta libraries were made per EuroClonality-NGS working group procedure. General study results and limits: Low-frequency NGS calls may be less specific, so public or private leukemic clones need confirmation.

By sample fraction, this clone is medium-sized (0.01 to 0.1%). Its antigen is currently unknown. Sequencing used genomic DNA taken from PBMCs of patients and controls. Sequenced patients had a median age of about 65 years. J lost 0 bases, V lost 7 bases, and 6 bases had no gene match. There are 13 residues in the CDR3. Looked up from germline, CDR1 is VTNTFY and CDR2 is YDVSTARD (reference sequence). TCRdb made new clone calls on the multiplex PCR reads using CATT. The sample carries more than 2,000 gamma-chain clones, 9.8% recorded once. The chain is built from TRGV3 and TRGJ1 or TRGJ2. TCRdb lists no J gene, so it was determined here by aligning the DNA to germline. Material: blood. The receptor was derived from a human donor with gamma-delta T-cell large granular lymphocyte leukemia. CDR3 nucleotide sequence: TGTGCCACCTGCGTATCGAATTATTATAAGAAACTCTTT. As protein: CATCVSNYYKKLF.